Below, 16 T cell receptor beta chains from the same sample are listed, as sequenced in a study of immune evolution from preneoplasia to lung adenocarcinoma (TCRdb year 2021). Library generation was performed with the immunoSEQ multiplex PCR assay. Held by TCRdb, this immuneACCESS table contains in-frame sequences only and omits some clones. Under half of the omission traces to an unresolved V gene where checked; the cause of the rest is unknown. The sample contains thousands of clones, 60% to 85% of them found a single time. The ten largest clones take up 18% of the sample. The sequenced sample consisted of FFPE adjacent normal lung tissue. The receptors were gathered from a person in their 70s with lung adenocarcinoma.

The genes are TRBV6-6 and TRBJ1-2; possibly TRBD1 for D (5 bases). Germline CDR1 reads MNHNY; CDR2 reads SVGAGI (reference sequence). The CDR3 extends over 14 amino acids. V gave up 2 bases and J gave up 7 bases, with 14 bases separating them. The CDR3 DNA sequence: TGTGCCAGCAGTTACGGGGGGTCCAGGGCTGGCTACACCTTC. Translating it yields CASSYGGSRAGYTF.

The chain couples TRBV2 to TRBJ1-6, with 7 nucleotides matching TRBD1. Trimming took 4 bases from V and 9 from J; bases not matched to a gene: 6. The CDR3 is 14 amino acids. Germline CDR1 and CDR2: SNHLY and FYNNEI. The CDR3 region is CASSGEGGGSPLHF. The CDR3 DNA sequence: TGTGCCAGCAGTGGGGAAGGGGGCGGTTCACCCCTCCACTTT. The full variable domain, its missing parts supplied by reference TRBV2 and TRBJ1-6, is EPEVTQTPSHQVTQMGQEVILRCVPISNHLYFYWYRQILGQKVEFLVSFYNNEISEKSEIFDDQFSVERPDGSNFTLKIRSTKLEDSAMYFCASSGEGGGSPLHFGNGTRLTVT.

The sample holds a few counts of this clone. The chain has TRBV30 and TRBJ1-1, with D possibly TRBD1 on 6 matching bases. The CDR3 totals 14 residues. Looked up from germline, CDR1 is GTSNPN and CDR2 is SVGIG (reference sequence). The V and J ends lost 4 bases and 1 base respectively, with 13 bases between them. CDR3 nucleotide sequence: TGTGCCTGGACCGATTCAGGGGCGAACACTGAAGCTTTCTTT. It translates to CAWTDSGANTEAFF.

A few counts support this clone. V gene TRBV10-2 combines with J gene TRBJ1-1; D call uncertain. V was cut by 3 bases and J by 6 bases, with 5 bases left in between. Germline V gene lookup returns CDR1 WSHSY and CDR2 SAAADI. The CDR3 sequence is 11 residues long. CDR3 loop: CASSERSEAFF. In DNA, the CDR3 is TGCGCCAGCAGTGAACGCTCTGAAGCTTTCTTT.

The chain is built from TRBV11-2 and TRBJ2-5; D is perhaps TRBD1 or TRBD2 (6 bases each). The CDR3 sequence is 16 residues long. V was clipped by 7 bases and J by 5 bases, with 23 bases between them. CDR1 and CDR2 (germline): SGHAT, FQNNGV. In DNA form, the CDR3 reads TGTGCCAGCACTGATGGGGAGCCGGGGGCCAGGGAGACCCAGTACTTC. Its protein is CASTDGEPGARETQYF.

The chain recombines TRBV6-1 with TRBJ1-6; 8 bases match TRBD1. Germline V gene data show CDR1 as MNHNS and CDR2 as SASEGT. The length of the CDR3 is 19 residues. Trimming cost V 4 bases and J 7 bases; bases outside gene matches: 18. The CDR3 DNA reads TGTGCCAGCAGTGTATGGGGAAGCCCAGGGGGCGGTACGAATTCACCCCTCCACTTT. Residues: CASSVWGSPGGGTNSPLHF.

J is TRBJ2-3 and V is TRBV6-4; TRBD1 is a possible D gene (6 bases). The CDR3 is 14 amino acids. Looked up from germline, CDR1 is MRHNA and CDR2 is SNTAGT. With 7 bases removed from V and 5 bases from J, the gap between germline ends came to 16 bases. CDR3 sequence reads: CASIHQRGGDTQYF. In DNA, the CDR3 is TGTGCCAGCATACATCAACGAGGGGGAGATACGCAGTATTTT.

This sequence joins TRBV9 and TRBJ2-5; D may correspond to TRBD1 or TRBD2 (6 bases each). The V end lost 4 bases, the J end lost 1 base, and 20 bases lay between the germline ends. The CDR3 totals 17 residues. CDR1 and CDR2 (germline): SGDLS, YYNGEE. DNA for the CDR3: TGTGCCAGCAGCACCCGGACAGCCCCCGGGGGCCAAGAGACCCAGTACTTC. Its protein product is CASSTRTAPGGQETQYF.

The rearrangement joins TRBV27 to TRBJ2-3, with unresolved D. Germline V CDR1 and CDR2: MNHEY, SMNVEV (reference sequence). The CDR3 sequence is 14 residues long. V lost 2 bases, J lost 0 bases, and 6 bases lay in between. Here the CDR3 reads CASSLVGSTDTQYF. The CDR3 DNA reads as TGTGCCAGCAGTTTAGTCGGGAGCACAGATACGCAGTATTTT.

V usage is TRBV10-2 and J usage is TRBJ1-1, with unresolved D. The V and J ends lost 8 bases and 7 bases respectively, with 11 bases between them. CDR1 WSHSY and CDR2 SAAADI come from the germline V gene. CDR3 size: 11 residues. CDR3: CASSNDIEAFF. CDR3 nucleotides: TGCGCCAGCTCAAATGATATTGAAGCTTTCTTT.

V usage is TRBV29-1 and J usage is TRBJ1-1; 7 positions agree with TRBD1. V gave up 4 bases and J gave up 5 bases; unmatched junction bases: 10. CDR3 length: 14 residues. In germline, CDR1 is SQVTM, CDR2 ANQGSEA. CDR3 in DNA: TGCAGCGTTGCAGGGGGGGCACGGAGGACTGAAGCTTTCTTT. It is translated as CSVAGGARRTEAFF.

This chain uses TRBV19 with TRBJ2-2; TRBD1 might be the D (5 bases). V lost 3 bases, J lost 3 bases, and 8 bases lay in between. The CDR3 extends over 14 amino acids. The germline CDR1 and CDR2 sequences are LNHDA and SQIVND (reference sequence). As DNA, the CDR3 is TGTGCCAGTAGTATGACGACAGACACCGGGGAGCTGTTTTTT. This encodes CASSMTTDTGELFF.

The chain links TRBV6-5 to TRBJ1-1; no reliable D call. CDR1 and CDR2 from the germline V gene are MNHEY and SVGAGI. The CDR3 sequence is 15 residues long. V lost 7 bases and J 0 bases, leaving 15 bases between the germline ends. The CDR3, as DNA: TGTGCCAGCATATGGCCAGGTGGGCTGAACACTGAAGCTTTCTTT. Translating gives CASIWPGGLNTEAFF.

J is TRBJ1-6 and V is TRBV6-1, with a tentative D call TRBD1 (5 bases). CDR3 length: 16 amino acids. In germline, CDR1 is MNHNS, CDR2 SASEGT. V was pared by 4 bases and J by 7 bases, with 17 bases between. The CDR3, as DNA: TGTGCCAGCAGTGCGGGGGACCGGAGGAGCAATTCACCCCTCCACTTT. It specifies CASSAGDRRSNSPLHF.

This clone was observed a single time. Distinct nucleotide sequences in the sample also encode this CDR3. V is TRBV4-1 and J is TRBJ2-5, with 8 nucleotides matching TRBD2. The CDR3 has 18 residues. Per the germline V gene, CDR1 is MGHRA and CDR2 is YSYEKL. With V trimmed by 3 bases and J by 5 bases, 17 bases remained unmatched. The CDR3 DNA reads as TGCGCCAGCAGCCACGGGACTAGTGGGGGGCTTATTAAGGAGACCCAGTACTTC. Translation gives CASSHGTSGGLIKETQYF.

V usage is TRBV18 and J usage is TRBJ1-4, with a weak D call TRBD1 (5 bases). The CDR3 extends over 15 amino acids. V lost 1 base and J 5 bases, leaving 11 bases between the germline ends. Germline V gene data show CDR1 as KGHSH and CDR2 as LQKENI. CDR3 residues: CASSPRQSQNEKLFF. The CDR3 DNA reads TGTGCCAGCTCACCACGACAGTCTCAGAATGAAAAACTGTTTTTT. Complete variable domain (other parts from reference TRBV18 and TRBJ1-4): NAGVMQNPRHLVRRRGQEARLRCSPMKGHSHVYWYRQLPEEGLKFMVYLQKENIIDESGMPKERFSAEFPKEGPSILRIQQVVRGDSAAYFCASSPRQSQNEKLFFGSGTQLSVL.